This TCR beta chain was documented in a study of Graves' ophthalmopathy and Graves' hyperthyroidism. About the research overall: Prior to any treatment, peripheral blood was collected at the time of initial diagnosis. Study-level points and caveats: Most clonotypes expanded in thyroid above 0.001 frequency were present in blood too.

Germline-derived CDR1 and CDR2 are SGHAT and FQNNGV. Between the trimmed V and J ends, which lost 0 bases and 7 bases, there was a span of 7 bases. The CDR3 is made up of 12 amino acids. There are a few counts of this clonotype. The antigen is unknown. TCR beta CDR3 amplification used RNA transcripts. HTBI primers primed a first-round RT-PCR, and a second-round multiplex PCR followed. TCRdb fed the multiplex PCR reads into MiXCR, producing one record per CDR3 protein. The sample includes 740,000 or so distinct CDR3 sequences, roughly two fifths of them seen just once. The rearrangement links TRBV11-2 to TRBJ2-7; D not resolved. This TCR was sampled from an adult man with Graves' ophthalmopathy. Specimen: peripheral blood. The CDR3 is CASSLDGWEQYF. In DNA form, the CDR3 reads TGTGCCAGCAGCTTAGATGGGTGGGAGCAGTACTTC.